The clone carrying this T cell receptor (beta chain) turned up a few times. Its antigen is unidentified. The sample comes from a study of cytomegalovirus exposure and HLA in healthy donors. The CDR3 has 14 residues. The ends lost 0 bases at V and 8 bases at J; junction bases unmatched: 5. Germline-derived CDR1 and CDR2 are SNHLY and FYNNEI. The study's findings and limits: Segments of the TCR beta V type were, in most cases, productive about 87% or about 30% of the time in an earlier analysis. Beyond CMV serostatus, there was no information to go on about immune exposure. The authors later found HLA-associated TCR beta chains more clonally expanded than equally common others. Exclusion as indistinguishable affected some V segments, including TRBV6-2 and TRBV6-3.

The PCR contained 60 Vbeta and 13 Jbeta primers. The method was immunoSEQ multiplex PCR; TCRdb's version includes in-frame clones alone and lacks a portion of them. The sample contains 75,000 to 80,000 clones, about 81% of which appear only once. This chain links TRBV2 with TRBJ1-2, with TRBD1 matching over 8 bases. The TCR originated in a woman in her forties in good health and CMV-seropositive. Sample: PBMCs. In nucleotides, the CDR3 is TGTGCCAGCAGTGAAGCAGGGACAGGTGACGGCTACACCTTC. Its protein is CASSEAGTGDGYTF.